A selection of T cell receptor beta chains follows, all from one sample in a study of blood T cell repertoires in COVID-19. Profiled with immunoSEQ multiplex PCR; TCRdb holds only in-frame clones, not every one. The data hold some 85,000 clones, with around three quarters observed a single time. Sequencing was done on a sample of peripheral blood. These TCRs come from a woman older than 75 with active or convalescent COVID-19. The CDR3 runs from the conserved cysteine through the conserved F or W. D genes are given only for firm matches. Only part of the rows carry a size: once, few, many, or a class if the clone is expanded.

D gene | clone size | J gene | V gene | CDR3 protein | CDR3 DNA
. | once | TRBJ2-3 | TRBV4-1 | CASADTRAIDTQYF | TGCGCCAGCGCAGACACTCGAGCAATAGATACGCAGTATTTT
. | many | TRBJ2-1 | TRBV27 | CASSYGTSSYNEQFF | TGTGCCAGCAGTTATGGAACTAGCTCCTACAATGAGCAGTTCTTC
. | . | TRBJ1-4 | TRBV5-1 | CASSLAGATNEKLFF | TGCGCCAGCAGCTTGGCCGGAGCAACTAATGAAAAACTGTTTTTT
TRBD1 | . | TRBJ2-4 | TRBV11-2 | CASSLDRDIQYF | TGTGCCAGCAGCCTAGACAGGGACATTCAGTACTTC
. | . | TRBJ2-3 | TRBV6-5 | CASSYSLAGSDTQYF | TGTGCCAGCAGTTACAGCCTAGCCGGGTCAGATACGCAGTATTTT
. | . | TRBJ2-1 | TRBV6-5 | CASSRDNEQFF | TGTGCCTCCTCCCGGGACAATGAGCAGTTCTTC
TRBD1 | few | TRBJ1-6 | TRBV19 | CASSILDRGRNNSPLHF | TGTGCCAGTAGTATCCTCGACAGGGGGCGAAATAATTCACCCCTCCACTTT
TRBD2 | few | TRBJ2-2 | TRBV29-1 | CSVPGGGSGELFF | TGCAGCGTACCCGGCGGGGGTTCCGGGGAGCTGTTTTTT
TRBD1 | . | TRBJ1-1 | TRBV6-5 | CASSSLQGRHTEAFF | TGTGCCAGCAGTTCATTACAGGGGCGTCACACTGAAGCTTTCTTT
. | once | TRBJ1-4 | TRBV9 | CASSVGMGAPDEKLFF | TGTGCCAGCAGCGTAGGGATGGGGGCTCCGGATGAAAAACTGTTTTTT
TRBD2 | . | TRBJ2-1 | TRBV30 | CAWSKMGTSSPYNEQFF | TGTGCCTGGAGTAAGATGGGGACTAGCTCCCCATACAATGAGCAGTTCTTC
. | large | TRBJ1-2 | TRBV30 | CAWKGRTGIYGYTF | TGTGCCTGGAAGGGGCGAACTGGGATCTATGGCTACACCTTC
. | few | TRBJ1-2 | TRBV4-1 | CASSQDPQAGYGYTF | TGCGCCAGCAGCCAAGATCCGCAGGCAGGCTATGGCTACACCTTC
TRBD1 | . | TRBJ2-7 | TRBV19 | CASSWDSLGYEQYF | TGTGCCAGTAGTTGGGACAGTCTTGGGTACGAGCAGTACTTC
TRBD1 | . | TRBJ2-7 | TRBV6-5 | CASGQAGSYEQYF | TGTGCCAGCGGACAGGCCGGTTCCTACGAGCAGTACTTC
TRBD1 | . | TRBJ2-7 | TRBV30 | CAWTKGTGEEQYF | TGTGCCTGGACTAAGGGGACAGGGGAAGAGCAGTACTTC
. | . | TRBJ2-7 | TRBV7-2 | CASSLAGGPLYEQYF | TGTGCCAGCAGCTTAGCCGGGGGGCCGTTATACGAGCAGTACTTC
TRBD1 | . | TRBJ2-3 | TRBV15 | CATSRAGTGEWSTDTQYF | TGTGCCACCAGCAGAGCCGGGACAGGGGAATGGAGCACAGATACGCAGTATTTT
. | . | TRBJ2-5 | TRBV7-8 | CASSLDSQETQYF | TGTGCCAGCAGCTTAGACAGTCAAGAGACCCAGTACTTC
TRBD1 | . | TRBJ2-7 | TRBV6-5 | CASVTGTGVDEQYF | TGTGCCAGTGTTACCGGGACAGGGGTCGACGAGCAGTACTTC
. | . | TRBJ2-2 | TRBV7-9 | CASSLAGAGGRIGELFF | TGTGCCAGCAGCTTAGCTGGCGCAGGGGGGAGGATCGGGGAGCTGTTTTTT
. | . | TRBJ1-3 | TRBV2 | CASSKEGPSGNTIYF | TGTGCCAGCAGTAAGGAGGGCCCCTCTGGAAACACCATATATTTT
TRBD1 | . | TRBJ1-1 | TRBV9 | CASSLSGTGGAETEAFF | TGTGCCAGCAGCTTGTCCGGGACAGGGGGCGCGGAGACTGAAGCTTTCTTT
TRBD1 | . | TRBJ2-1 | TRBV5-5 | CASSLGTGRNEQFF | TGTGCCAGCAGCTTAGGGACAGGGCGCAATGAGCAGTTCTTC
TRBD1 | . | TRBJ2-1 | TRBV4-3 | CASSQTQGVYNEQFF | TGCGCCAGCAGCCAAACACAGGGGGTGTACAATGAGCAGTTCTTC
TRBD1 | . | TRBJ1-5 | TRBV5-5 | CASSKQGTNQPQHF | TGTGCCAGCAGTAAACAGGGGACCAATCAGCCCCAGCATTTT
TRBD1 | once | TRBJ2-7 | TRBV7-2 | CASSLALLGQTSSYEQYF | TGTGCCAGCAGCTTAGCCCTATTGGGACAGACGAGCTCCTACGAGCAGTACTTC
. | . | TRBJ1-6 | TRBV7-2 | CASRGAESPLHF | TGTGCCAGCAGGGGGGCCGAATCACCCCTCCACTTT
TRBD2 | . | TRBJ2-4 | TRBV7-2 | CASSLAIRTSGGTGVHIQYF | TGTGCCAGCAGCTTAGCGATTAGGACTAGCGGGGGGACGGGGGTGCACATTCAGTACTTC
. | . | TRBJ1-5 | TRBV2 | CASSHRGGAHQPQHF | TGTGCCAGCAGTCACCGAGGGGGGGCCCATCAGCCCCAGCATTTT
TRBD1 | . | TRBJ1-4 | TRBV18 | CASSPPQGQGEKLFF | TGTGCCAGCTCACCACCACAGGGACAGGGAGAAAAACTGTTTTTT
. | . | TRBJ2-1 | TRBV30 | CAWSQQGYEQFF | TGTGCCTGGAGCCAACAGGGCTATGAGCAGTTCTTC
TRBD1 | . | TRBJ1-2 | TRBV18 | CASSPGQGPSLDYGYTF | TGTGCCAGCTCACCGGGACAGGGTCCTTCACTCGACTATGGCTACACCTTC
. | . | TRBJ2-3 | TRBV9 | CASSPPFSTAQDTQYF | TGTGCCAGCAGCCCACCCTTTTCCACCGCACAAGATACGCAGTATTTT
. | . | TRBJ1-1 | TRBV30 | CAWSTTGHTEAFF | TGTGCCTGGAGTACTACAGGGCACACTGAAGCTTTCTTT
TRBD2 | once | TRBJ2-5 | TRBV11-2 | CASSLGTSGWETQYF | TGTGCCAGCAGCTTAGGGACTAGCGGGTGGGAGACCCAGTACTTC
. | . | TRBJ1-5 | TRBV6-5 | CASSSGRNQPQHF | TGTGCCAGCAGTTCGGGTCGCAATCAGCCCCAGCATTTT
TRBD2 | . | TRBJ2-7 | TRBV6-2/TRBV6-3 | CASSYDTSGGRSYEQYF | TGTGCCAGCAGTTACGACACTAGCGGGGGGCGCTCCTACGAGCAGTACTTC
. | . | TRBJ1-2 | TRBV24-1 | CATSDQWGYTF | TGTGCCACCAGTGACCAGTGGGGCTACACCTTC
. | . | TRBJ2-3 | TRBV12-5 | CASGLSETDTQYF | TGTGCTAGTGGTTTGAGCGAAACAGATACGCAGTATTTT
. | . | TRBJ1-6 | TRBV9 | CASSVTGGSLHF | TGTGCCAGCAGCGTAACGGGAGGCTCCCTCCACTTT
. | . | TRBJ1-5 | TRBV19 | CASNEVNQPQHF | TGTGCCAGTAATGAGGTAAATCAGCCCCAGCATTTT
. | . | TRBJ1-3 | TRBV14 | CASSQDEFSGNTIYF | TGTGCCAGCAGCCAAGACGAGTTCTCTGGAAACACCATATATTTT
TRBD2 | . | TRBJ2-3 | TRBV6-2/TRBV6-3 | CASSYGLAGGPDTQYF | TGTGCCAGCAGTTACGGGCTAGCGGGGGGGCCTGATACGCAGTATTTT
. | . | TRBJ2-5 | TRBV11-3 | CASSLDPGVTQYF | TGTGCCAGCAGCTTAGACCCCGGGGTAACCCAGTACTTC
. | once | TRBJ2-7 | TRBV25-1 | CASSERGKGIYEQYF | TGTGCCAGCAGTGAAAGAGGGAAAGGGATCTACGAGCAGTACTTC
TRBD2 | . | TRBJ2-3 | TRBV11-1 | CASSKGPSGVPSF | TGTGCCAGCAGCAAAGGCCCTAGCGGGGTCCCGAGTTTT
TRBD2 | . | TRBJ2-3 | TRBV5-1 | CASSFAGGTQYF | TGCGCCAGCAGCTTCGCCGGGGGGACGCAGTATTTT
. | . | TRBJ1-1 | TRBV28 | CASRRQPTEAFF | TGTGCCAGCAGACGACAGCCCACTGAAGCTTTCTTT
. | . | TRBJ1-5 | TRBV20-1 | CSASLREQPQHF | TGCAGTGCTAGTCTCAGGGAACAGCCCCAGCATTTT
. | many | TRBJ2-5 | TRBV6-2/TRBV6-3 | CASSYSPHSGKKETQYF | TGTGCCAGCAGTTACTCGCCCCATTCAGGGAAAAAAGAGACCCAGTACTTC
TRBD1 | . | TRBJ1-1 | TRBV19 | CASSLTGSGAFF | TGTGCCAGTAGTTTGACAGGGTCCGGAGCTTTCTTT
TRBD2 | . | TRBJ2-3 | TRBV5-1 | CASSLAAGGPDTQYF | TGCGCCAGCAGCTTGGCTGCGGGGGGACCAGATACGCAGTATTTT
TRBD1 | . | TRBJ1-1 | TRBV3-1/TRBV3-2 | CASSLAQGYTEAFF | TGTGCCAGCAGCCTCGCACAGGGGTACACTGAAGCTTTCTTT
TRBD2 | . | TRBJ2-7 | TRBV5-5 | CASSLVPGTSGYEQYF | TGTGCCAGCAGCTTGGTTCCCGGGACTAGCGGCTACGAGCAGTACTTC